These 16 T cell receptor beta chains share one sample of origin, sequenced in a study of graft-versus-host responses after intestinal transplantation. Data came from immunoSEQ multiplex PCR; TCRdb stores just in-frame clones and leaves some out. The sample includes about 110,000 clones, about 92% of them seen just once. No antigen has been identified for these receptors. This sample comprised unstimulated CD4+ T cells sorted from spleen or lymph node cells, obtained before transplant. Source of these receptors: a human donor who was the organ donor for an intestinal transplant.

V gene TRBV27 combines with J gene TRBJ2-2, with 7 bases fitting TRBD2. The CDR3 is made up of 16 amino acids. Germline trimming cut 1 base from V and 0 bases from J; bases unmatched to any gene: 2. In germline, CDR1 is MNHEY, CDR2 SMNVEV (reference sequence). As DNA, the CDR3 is TGTGCCAGCAGTTTATGGGGAGGGGCGAACACCGGGGAGCTGTTTTTT. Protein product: CASSLWGGANTGELFF.

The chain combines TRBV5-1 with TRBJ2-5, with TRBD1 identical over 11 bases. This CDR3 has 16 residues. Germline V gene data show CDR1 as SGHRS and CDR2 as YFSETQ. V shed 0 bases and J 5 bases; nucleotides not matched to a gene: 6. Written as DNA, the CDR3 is TGCGCCAGCAGCTTGGGTAGGACAGGGGGCGGTGAGACCCAGTACTTC. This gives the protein CASSLGRTGGGETQYF. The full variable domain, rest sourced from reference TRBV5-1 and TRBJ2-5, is KAGVTQTPRYLIKTRGQQVTLSCSPISGHRSVSWYQQTPGQGLQFLFEYFSETQRNKGNFPGRFSGRQFSNSRSEMNVSTLELGDSALYLCASSLGRTGGGETQYFGPGTRLLVL.

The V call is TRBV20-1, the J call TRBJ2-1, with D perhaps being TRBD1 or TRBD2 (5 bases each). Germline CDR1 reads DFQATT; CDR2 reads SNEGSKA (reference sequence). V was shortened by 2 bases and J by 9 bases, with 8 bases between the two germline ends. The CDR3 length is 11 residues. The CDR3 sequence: CSARMGVEQFF. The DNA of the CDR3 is TGCAGTGCTAGAATGGGGGTTGAGCAGTTCTTC.

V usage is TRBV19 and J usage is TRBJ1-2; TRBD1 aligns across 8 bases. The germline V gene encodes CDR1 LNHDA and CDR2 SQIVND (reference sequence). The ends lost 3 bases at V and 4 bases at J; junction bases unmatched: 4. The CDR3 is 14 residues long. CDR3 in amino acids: CASSIHQGAYGYTF. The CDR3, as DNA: TGTGCCAGTAGTATTCATCAGGGGGCCTATGGCTACACCTTC.

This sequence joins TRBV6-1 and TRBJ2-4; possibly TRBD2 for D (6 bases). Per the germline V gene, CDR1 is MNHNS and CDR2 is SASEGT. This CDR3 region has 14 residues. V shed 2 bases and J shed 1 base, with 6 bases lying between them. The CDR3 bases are TGTGCCAGCAGTGAACTAGCGGCCAAAAACATTCAGTACTTC. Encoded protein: CASSELAAKNIQYF.

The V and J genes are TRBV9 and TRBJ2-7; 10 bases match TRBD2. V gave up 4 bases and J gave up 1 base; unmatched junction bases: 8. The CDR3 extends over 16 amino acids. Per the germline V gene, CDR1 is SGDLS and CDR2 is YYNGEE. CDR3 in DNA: TGTGCCAGCAGCCCCCGGGCTAGCGGGAGTTCCTACGAGCAGTACTTC. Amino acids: CASSPRASGSSYEQYF.

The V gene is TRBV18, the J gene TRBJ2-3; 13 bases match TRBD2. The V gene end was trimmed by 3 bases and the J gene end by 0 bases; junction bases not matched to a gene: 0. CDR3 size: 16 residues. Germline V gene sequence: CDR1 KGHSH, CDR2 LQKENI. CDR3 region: CASSPGLAGSTDTQYF. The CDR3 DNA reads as TGTGCCAGCTCACCGGGACTAGCGGGGAGCACAGATACGCAGTATTTT.

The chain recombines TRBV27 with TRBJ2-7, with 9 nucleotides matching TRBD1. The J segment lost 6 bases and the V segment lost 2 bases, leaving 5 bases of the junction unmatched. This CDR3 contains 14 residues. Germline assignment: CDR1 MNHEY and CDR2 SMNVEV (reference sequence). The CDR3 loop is CASSLRDRVTEQYF. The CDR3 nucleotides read TGTGCCAGCAGTTTAAGGGACAGGGTTACCGAGCAGTACTTC.

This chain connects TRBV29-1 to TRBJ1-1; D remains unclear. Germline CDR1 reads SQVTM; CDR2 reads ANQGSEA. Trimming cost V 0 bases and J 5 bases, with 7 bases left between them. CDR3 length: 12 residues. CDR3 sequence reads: CSVEDPPTEAFF. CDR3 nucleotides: TGCAGCGTTGAAGATCCGCCTACTGAAGCTTTCTTT.

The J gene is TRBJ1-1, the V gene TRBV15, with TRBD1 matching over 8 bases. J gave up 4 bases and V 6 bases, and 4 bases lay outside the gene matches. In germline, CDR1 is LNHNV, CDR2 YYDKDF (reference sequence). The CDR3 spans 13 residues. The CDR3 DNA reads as TGTGCCACCAGGATCACAGGGGGCACTGAAGCTTTCTTT. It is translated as CATRITGGTEAFF.

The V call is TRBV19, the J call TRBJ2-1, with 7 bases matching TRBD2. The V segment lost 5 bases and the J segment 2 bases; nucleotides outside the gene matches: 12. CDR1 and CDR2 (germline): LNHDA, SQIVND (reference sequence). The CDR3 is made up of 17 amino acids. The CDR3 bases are TGTGCCAGTAGTTCCCGGGAGACTAGCCTCCCCTACAATGAGCAGTTCTTC. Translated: CASSSRETSLPYNEQFF.

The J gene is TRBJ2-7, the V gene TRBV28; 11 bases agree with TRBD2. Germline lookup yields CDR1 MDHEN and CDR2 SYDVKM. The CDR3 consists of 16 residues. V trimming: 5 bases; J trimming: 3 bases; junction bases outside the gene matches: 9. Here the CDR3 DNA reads TGTGCCAGCAGTCCTCTTCTAGCGGGGGGAGACTACGAGCAGTACTTC. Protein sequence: CASSPLLAGGDYEQYF.

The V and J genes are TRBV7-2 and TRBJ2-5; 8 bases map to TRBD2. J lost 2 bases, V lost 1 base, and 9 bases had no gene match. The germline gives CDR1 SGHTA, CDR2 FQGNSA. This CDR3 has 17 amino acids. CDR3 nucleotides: TGTGCCAGCAGCTTAGGTTTGGCTACTAGCGGACAAGAGACCCAGTACTTC. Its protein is CASSLGLATSGQETQYF.

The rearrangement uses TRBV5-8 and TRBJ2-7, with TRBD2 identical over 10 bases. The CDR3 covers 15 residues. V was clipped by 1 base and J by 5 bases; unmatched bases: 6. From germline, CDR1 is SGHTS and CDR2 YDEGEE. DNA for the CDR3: TGTGCCAGCAGCTTGAGCGGGAGGGCCGCCGACGAGCAGTACTTC. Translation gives CASSLSGRAADEQYF.

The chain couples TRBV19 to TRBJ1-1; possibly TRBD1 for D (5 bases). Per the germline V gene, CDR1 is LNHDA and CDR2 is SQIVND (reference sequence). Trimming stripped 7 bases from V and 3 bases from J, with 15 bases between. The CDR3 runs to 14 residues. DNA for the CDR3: TGTGCCAGTACCCCGCGGGACTCGGACACTGAAGCTTTCTTT. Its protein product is CASTPRDSDTEAFF.

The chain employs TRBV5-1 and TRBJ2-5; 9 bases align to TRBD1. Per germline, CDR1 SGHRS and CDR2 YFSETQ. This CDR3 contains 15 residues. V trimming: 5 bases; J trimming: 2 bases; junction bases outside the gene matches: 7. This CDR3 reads CASRFTGGLQETQYF. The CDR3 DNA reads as TGCGCCAGCAGATTTACAGGGGGCTTGCAAGAGACCCAGTACTTC.